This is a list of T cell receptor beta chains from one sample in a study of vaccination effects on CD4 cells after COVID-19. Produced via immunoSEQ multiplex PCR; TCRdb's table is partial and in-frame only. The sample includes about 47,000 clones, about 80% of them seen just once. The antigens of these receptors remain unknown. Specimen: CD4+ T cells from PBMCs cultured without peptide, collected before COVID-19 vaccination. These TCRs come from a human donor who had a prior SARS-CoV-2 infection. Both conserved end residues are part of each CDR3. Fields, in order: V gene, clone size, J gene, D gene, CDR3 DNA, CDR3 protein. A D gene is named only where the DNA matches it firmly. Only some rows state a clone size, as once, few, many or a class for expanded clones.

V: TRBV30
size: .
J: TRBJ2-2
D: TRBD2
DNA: TGTGCCTGGAGAGGTGGAGCGGGAAGATCGAACACCGGGGAGCTGTTTTTT
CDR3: CAWRGGAGRSNTGELFF

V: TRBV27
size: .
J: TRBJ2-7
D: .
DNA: TGTGCCAGCAGTGATCCGGGACTCCGATACGAGCAGTACTTC
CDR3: CASSDPGLRYEQYF

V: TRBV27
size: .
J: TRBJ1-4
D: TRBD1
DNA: TGTGCCAGCAGTTTGGGACAGTATAATGAAAAACTGTTTTTT
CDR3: CASSLGQYNEKLFF

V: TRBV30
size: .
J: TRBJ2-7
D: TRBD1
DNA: TGTGCCTGGAGGTCTTCACTATTCCTTCGTTCGAGGACAGGGCACGACGAGCAGTACTTC
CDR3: CAWRSSLFLRSRTGHDEQYF

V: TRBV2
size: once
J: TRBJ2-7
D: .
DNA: TGTGCCAGTAATGGAGGGGCAGGGACCCACGAGCAGTACTTC
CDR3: CASNGGAGTHEQYF

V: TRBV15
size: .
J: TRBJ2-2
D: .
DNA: TGTGCCACCAGCGCTGCGTACGCGAACACCGGGGAGCTGTTTTTT
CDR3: CATSAAYANTGELFF

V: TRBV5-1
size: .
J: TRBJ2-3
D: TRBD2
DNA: TGCGCCAGCAGCTCTCTAGCGGGAGGAGATACGCAGTATTTT
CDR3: CASSSLAGGDTQYF

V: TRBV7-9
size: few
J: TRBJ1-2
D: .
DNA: TGTGCCAGCAGCCTTATGACAGATGCAGGCTACACCTTC
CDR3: CASSLMTDAGYTF

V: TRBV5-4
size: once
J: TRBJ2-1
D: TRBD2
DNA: TGTGCCAGCAGCGGGACTAGCGGGTCCTACAATGAGCAGTTCTTC
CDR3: CASSGTSGSYNEQFF

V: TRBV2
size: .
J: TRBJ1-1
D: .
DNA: TGTGCCAGCAGCCCAGACATACATAACACTGAAGCTTTCTTT
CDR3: CASSPDIHNTEAFF

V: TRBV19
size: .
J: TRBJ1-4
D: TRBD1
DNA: TGTGCCAGTAGTGAGACAGGGTCTGTAAAACTGTTTTTT
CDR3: CASSETGSVKLFF

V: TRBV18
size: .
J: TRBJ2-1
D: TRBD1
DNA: TGTGCCAGCTCACCACTTGGACAGGTGTACAATGAGCAGTTCTTC
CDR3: CASSPLGQVYNEQFF

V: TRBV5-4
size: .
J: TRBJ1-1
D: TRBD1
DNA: TGTGCCAGCAGCTTTCCTGGACAGGGGAACACTGAAGCTTTCTTT
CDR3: CASSFPGQGNTEAFF

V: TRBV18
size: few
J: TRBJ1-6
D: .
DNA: TGTGCCAGCTCACCACTGACTGGAAATTCACCCCTCCACTTT
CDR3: CASSPLTGNSPLHF

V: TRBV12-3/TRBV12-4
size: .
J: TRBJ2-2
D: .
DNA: TGTGCCAGCAGCACTACAGGGCCCGGGGAGCTGTTTTTT
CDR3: CASSTTGPGELFF

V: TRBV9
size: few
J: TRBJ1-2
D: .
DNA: TGTGCCAGCAGCCCCCGGGGACTCCGGGCCAGCTATGGCTACACCTTC
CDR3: CASSPRGLRASYGYTF

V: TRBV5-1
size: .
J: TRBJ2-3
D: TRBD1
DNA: TGCGCCAGCAGCTTGGTGGGACAGGGCATCACAGATACGCAGTATTTT
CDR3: CASSLVGQGITDTQYF

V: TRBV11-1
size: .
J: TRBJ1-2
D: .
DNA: TGTGCCAGCAGCTTGTTCAATTCTAACTATGGCTACACCTTC
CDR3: CASSLFNSNYGYTF

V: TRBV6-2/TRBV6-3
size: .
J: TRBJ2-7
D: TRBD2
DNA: TGTGCCAGCAGTTACTCGAGCGGGAGCTCCTACGAGCAGTACTTC
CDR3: CASSYSSGSSYEQYF

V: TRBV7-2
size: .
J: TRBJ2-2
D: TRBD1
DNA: TGTGCCAGCAGCCTTACGACAGGGGTGTATACCGGGGAGCTGTTTTTT
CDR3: CASSLTTGVYTGELFF

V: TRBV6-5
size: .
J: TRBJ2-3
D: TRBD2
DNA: TGTGCCACCACTTCTTGGGCGGGAGGTACAGATACGCAGTATTTT
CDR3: CATTSWAGGTDTQYF

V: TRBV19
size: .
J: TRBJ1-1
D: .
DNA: TGTGCCAGTAGTATCACCGGAGCTGAAGCTTTCTTT
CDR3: CASSITGAEAFF

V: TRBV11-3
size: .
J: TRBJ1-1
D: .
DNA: TGTGCCAGCAGCTTAGCGGCCGCGGGAGCTTTCTTT
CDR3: CASSLAAAGAFF

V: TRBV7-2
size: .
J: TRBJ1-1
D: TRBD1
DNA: TGTGCCAGCAGCTTAGTAGGGACAGGTTCGAACACTGAAGCTTTCTTT
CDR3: CASSLVGTGSNTEAFF

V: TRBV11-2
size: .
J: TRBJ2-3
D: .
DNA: TGTGCCAGCAGCTTACGAGTTCTCGGGGCACACGATACGCAGTATTTT
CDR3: CASSLRVLGAHDTQYF